This entry lists 27 T cell receptor beta chains sequenced from one sample in a study of OX40 agonist ivuxolimab in advanced cancers. The receptor library was made with the immunoSEQ multiplex PCR assay. This is the immuneACCESS table as TCRdb keeps it, with only in-frame sequences that have V and J called. A part of the clones is gone; compared with another copy, unresolved V genes explain less than half, and the rest is unexplained. For this sample the table gives under 80,000 clones, of which about 88% were detected only once. Of the sample, approximately 8.4% falls within the top ten clones. Sequenced here: CD4+ or CD8+ T cells sorted from blood, sampled in a trial of the OX40 agonist ivuxolimab. All receptors come from an adult with an advanced solid tumor such as melanoma, head and neck, liver or kidney cancer.

This chain connects TRBV14 to TRBJ1-3; D remains unclear. The CDR3 length is 17 residues. Trimming took 0 bases from V and 0 from J, leaving 12 bases between them. Germline V lookup: CDR1 SGHDN, CDR2 FVKESK. CDR3 protein: CASSQESWAHSGNTIYF. In DNA, the CDR3 is TGTGCCAGCAGCCAAGAGAGTTGGGCCCACTCTGGAAACACCATATATTTT. The complete variable domain, with remaining parts taken from reference TRBV14 and TRBJ1-3, reads EAGVTQFPSHSVIEKGQTVTLRCDPISGHDNLYWYRRVMGKEIKFLLHFVKESKQDESGMPNNRFLAERTGGTYSTLKVQPAELEDSGVYFCASSQESWAHSGNTIYFGEGSWLTVV.

This chain connects TRBV9 to TRBJ2-5, with D possibly TRBD1 on 5 matching bases. Trimming took 4 bases from V and 5 from J, leaving 18 bases between them. Looked up from germline, CDR1 is SGDLS and CDR2 is YYNGEE. The CDR3 has 15 residues. CDR3 nucleotides: TGTGCCAGCAGCCTTAGGGGTCAGGGTCGGGAGACCCAGTACTTC. Encoded protein: CASSLRGQGRETQYF.

This chain links TRBV18 with TRBJ1-1; 12 bases are a match to TRBD1. This CDR3 region has 16 residues. The junction had 3 bases not matched to a gene; V was cut back by 3 bases and J by 1 base. Germline values: CDR1 KGHSH, CDR2 LQKENI. The CDR3 nucleotides are TGTGCCAGCTCACCTGGGACAGGGGGCCCGAACACTGAAGCTTTCTTT. This encodes CASSPGTGGPNTEAFF.

The chain is built from TRBV18 and TRBJ2-5; D call uncertain. This CDR3 is 14 amino acids long. Trimming left V 3 bases short and J 0 bases short, with 8 bases between. The germline V gene encodes CDR1 KGHSH and CDR2 LQKENI. CDR3 in amino acids: CASSPRGYQETQYF. The CDR3 bases are TGTGCCAGCTCACCTCGTGGTTACCAAGAGACCCAGTACTTC.

This chain connects TRBV7-6 to TRBJ2-3, with 10 nucleotides matching TRBD1. Germline loops: CDR1 SGHVS, CDR2 FNYEAQ. With V trimmed by 5 bases and J by 6 bases, 14 bases remained unmatched. The CDR3 covers 17 residues. The CDR3 loop is CASSPEGQGRKGDTQYF. The CDR3 coding sequence is TGTGCCAGCAGCCCAGAGGGACAGGGGCGAAAAGGGGATACGCAGTATTTT.

The chain employs TRBV9 and TRBJ1-5; D might be TRBD1 (5 bases). V gave up 1 base and J gave up 6 bases, with 11 bases separating them. CDR3 size: 14 residues. Germline-derived CDR1 and CDR2 are SGDLS and YYNGEE. CDR3 DNA: TGTGCCAGCAGCGTACGGGGTCAGGGTCAGCCCCAGCATTTT. Its translation: CASSVRGQGQPQHF.

This clone was detected a few times. The J gene is TRBJ2-7, the V gene TRBV4-2; a possible D gene is TRBD2 (5 bases). This CDR3 has 16 residues. Germline-derived CDR1 and CDR2 are LGHNA and YNFKEQ. The V end lost 1 base, the J end lost 4 bases, and 17 bases lay between the germline ends. Here the CDR3 DNA reads TGTGCCAGCAGCCAAGCGGCGGGCGGAGGTATGTACGAGCAGTACTTC. Amino acids: CASSQAAGGGMYEQYF.

This clone was seen just once. This chain uses TRBV6-1 with TRBJ1-2; the D is unclear. CDR1 is MNHNS and CDR2 is SASEGT in the germline V gene. The V end lost 0 bases, the J end lost 5 bases, and 7 bases lay between the germline ends. CDR3 length equals 13 residues. The chain's CDR3 is CASSEAVKYGYTF. CDR3 in DNA: TGTGCCAGCAGTGAAGCGGTCAAGTATGGCTACACCTTC.

The chain couples TRBV2 to TRBJ2-4; D might be TRBD2 (5 bases). Germline CDR1 reads SNHLY; CDR2 reads FYNNEI. The length of the CDR3 is 14 residues. V was pared by 6 bases and J by 4 bases, with 13 bases between. CDR3 coding DNA: TGTGCCAGCAGATCGAGGGTGACAAAAAACATTCAGTACTTC. It specifies CASRSRVTKNIQYF.

This clone was seen a handful of times. CDR3 loop: CASTPGEGAGGQPQHF. The CDR3 DNA reads TGTGCCAGTACCCCTGGGGAGGGGGCAGGAGGTCAGCCCCAGCATTTT. The gene calls are TRBV19 and TRBJ1-5, with 7 positions matching TRBD1. The ends lost 7 bases at V and 6 bases at J; junction bases unmatched: 15. This CDR3 is built from 16 residues. Germline V gene data show CDR1 as LNHDA and CDR2 as SQIVND (reference sequence).

This clone was seen once. The rearrangement joins TRBV11-2 to TRBJ1-3; D uncertain. This CDR3 region has 16 residues. Germline loops: CDR1 SGHAT, CDR2 FQNNGV. The V and J ends lost 2 bases and 0 bases respectively, with 11 bases between them. CDR3 in amino acids: CASSLITSISGNTIYF. Written as DNA, the CDR3 is TGTGCCAGCAGCTTAATTACGTCGATCTCTGGAAACACCATATATTTT.

In DNA form, the CDR3 reads TGTGCCAGCAGGGCCGTTACCGTAGGTGAGCAGTTCTTC. This gives the protein CASRAVTVGEQFF. V and J are TRBV6-5 and TRBJ2-1, with no clear D. The germline V and J ends were trimmed by 6 bases and 9 bases, with 15 bases remaining between them. The CDR3 loop spans 13 amino acids. The V gene's germline CDR1 is MNHEY and CDR2 SVGAGI.

The chain is built from TRBV2 and TRBJ2-7; TRBD1 or TRBD2 may be the D gene (5 bases each). The V end lost 10 bases, the J end lost 3 bases, and 19 bases lay between the germline ends. Germline loops: CDR1 SNHLY, CDR2 FYNNEI. The CDR3 is 14 amino acids. The CDR3 region has the DNA TGTGCCACATCCTCCGGGGCAGCTCACTACGAGCAGTACTTC. This codes for CATSSGAAHYEQYF. Filled out from reference TRBV2 and TRBJ2-7, the complete variable domain reads EPEVTQTPSHQVTQMGQEVILRCVPISNHLYFYWYRQILGQKVEFLVSFYNNEISEKSEIFDDQFSVERPDGSNFTLKIRSTKLEDSAMYFCATSSGAAHYEQYFGPGTRLTVT.

The chain combines TRBV11-1 with TRBJ1-2, with 12 bases aligning to TRBD1. V gave up 4 bases and J gave up 7 bases; unmatched junction bases: 7. This CDR3 spans 15 amino acids. Germline-derived CDR1 and CDR2 are SGHAT and FQDESV (reference sequence). CDR3 region: CASSYRPGQGAGYTF. CDR3 bases: TGTGCCAGCAGCTACCGGCCGGGACAGGGGGCTGGCTACACCTTC.

The rearrangement links TRBV11-2 to TRBJ2-1; D perhaps matches TRBD2 (6 bases). The CDR3 has 14 residues. The ends were cut back, 5 bases at V and 6 bases at J, with 14 bases in the middle. Germline V gives CDR1 SGHAT, CDR2 FQNNGV. Here the CDR3 reads CASSPPGGINEQFF. DNA of the CDR3: TGTGCCAGCAGCCCCCCCGGGGGAATCAATGAGCAGTTCTTC.

The rearrangement uses TRBV7-9 and TRBJ1-2, with 7 positions matching TRBD1. V lost 5 bases, J lost 0 bases, and 9 bases stayed unmatched. There are 16 residues in the CDR3. Germline V gene lookup returns CDR1 SEHNR and CDR2 FQNEAQ (reference sequence). The CDR3 loop is CASSPGTVLANYGYTF. The CDR3 DNA sequence: TGTGCCAGCAGCCCGGGGACAGTCTTAGCTAACTATGGCTACACCTTC.

This clone was recorded a few times. J is TRBJ1-2 and V is TRBV5-1; 7 bases line up with TRBD1. The germline gives CDR1 SGHRS, CDR2 YFSETQ. The CDR3 length is 15 residues. The junction had 8 bases not matched to a gene; V was cut back by 0 bases and J by 6 bases. CDR3 in amino acids: CASSLAGTALNGYTF. CDR3 nucleotides: TGCGCCAGCAGCTTGGCAGGGACAGCCCTGAATGGCTACACCTTC.

The J gene is TRBJ2-7, the V gene TRBV28, with TRBD1 matching 7 bases. Germline V CDR1 and CDR2: MDHEN, SYDVKM. Trimming took 5 bases from V and 5 from J; bases not matched to a gene: 9. The CDR3 loop spans 14 amino acids. CDR3 loop: CASSLDRVIHEQYF. CDR3 in DNA: TGTGCCAGCAGTCTTGACAGGGTAATCCACGAGCAGTACTTC.

The J gene is TRBJ2-4, the V gene TRBV13; D is unresolved. The CDR3 is made up of 19 amino acids. Deletions cut 0 bases from V and 0 bases from J, with 18 bases between. CDR1 and CDR2 from the germline V gene are PRHDT and FYEKMQ (reference sequence). In DNA, the CDR3 is TGTGCCAGCAGCTTAGGTTGGGAAATGAATAACCTAGCCAAAAACATTCAGTACTTC. Translation gives CASSLGWEMNNLAKNIQYF.

CDR3 DNA sequence: TGTGCCAGCAGTGAACGGAACGAGCAGTACTTC. It translates to CASSERNEQYF. The chain links TRBV25-1 to TRBJ2-7; D uncertain. Trimming removed 2 bases at V and 5 bases at J, with 4 bases between. The CDR3 totals 11 residues. Germline V gene lookup returns CDR1 MGHDK and CDR2 SYGVNS.

The V and J genes are TRBV28 and TRBJ1-5; a possible D gene is TRBD1 (6 bases). Germline V CDR1 and CDR2: MDHEN, SYDVKM. This CDR3 has 14 amino acids. Deletions cut 7 bases from V and 6 bases from J, with 16 bases between. CDR3 in amino acids: CASNSGGGIQPQHF. Written as DNA, the CDR3 is TGTGCCAGCAATTCAGGCGGGGGCATTCAGCCCCAGCATTTT.

In its sample, this clone was seen once. The chain joins TRBV28 to TRBJ1-4; D uncertain. CDR1 and CDR2 from the germline V gene are MDHEN and SYDVKM. V lost 6 bases, J lost 3 bases, and 5 bases lay in between. CDR3 size: 12 residues. The CDR3 coding sequence is TGTGCCAGCAGACTTTCTAATGAAAAACTGTTTTTT. Translated, it gives CASRLSNEKLFF.

The CDR3 spells CASSIAQGASLSYEQYF. As DNA, the CDR3 is TGTGCCAGTAGTATAGCCCAGGGCGCGAGCCTCAGCTACGAGCAGTACTTC. The rearrangement links TRBV19 to TRBJ2-7; maybe TRBD1 (5 bases). The CDR3 extends over 17 amino acids. Deletions cut 1 base from V and 3 bases from J, with 19 bases between. Per the germline V gene, CDR1 is LNHDA and CDR2 is SQIVND (reference sequence).

The V and J genes are TRBV6-5 and TRBJ1-2; weak D call: TRBD1 (6 bases). V shed 7 bases and J shed 6 bases, with 12 bases lying between them. The CDR3 loop spans 12 amino acids. CDR1 and CDR2 (germline): MNHEY, SVGAGI. The CDR3 DNA reads as TGTGCCAGCACCGAGGGGGGGAATGGCTACACCTTC. This encodes CASTEGGNGYTF.

The CDR3 reads CASSQRRGPTYGYTF. CDR3 in DNA: TGTGCCAGCAGTCAAAGGAGGGGCCCAACTTATGGCTACACCTTC. The V call is TRBV27, the J call TRBJ1-2, with D perhaps TRBD1 (5 bases). Trimming took 5 bases from V and 5 from J, leaving 18 bases between them. The CDR3 loop spans 15 amino acids. Per germline, CDR1 MNHEY and CDR2 SMNVEV (reference sequence).

The chain carries TRBV7-2 and TRBJ1-6, with D maybe TRBD1 (6 bases). With 4 bases removed from V and 5 bases from J, the gap between germline ends came to 12 bases. CDR1 and CDR2 from the germline V gene are SGHTA and FQGNSA. CDR3 length: 15 residues. CDR3 sequence (DNA): TGTGCCAGCAGCTCCTACAGGGCTGATAATTCACCCCTCCACTTT. It translates to CASSSYRADNSPLHF.

The chain is built from TRBV19 and TRBJ2-2; possibly TRBD2 for D (5 bases). The V end was cut by 4 bases, the J end by 3 bases, with 9 bases between. This CDR3 comprises 14 residues. The germline V gene has CDR1 LNHDA and CDR2 SQIVND (reference sequence). As DNA, the CDR3 is TGTGCCAGTAGTACGGGGTTGGACACCGGGGAGCTGTTTTTT. Translation gives CASSTGLDTGELFF. The full variable domain, rest sourced from reference TRBV19 and TRBJ2-2, is DGGITQSPKYLFRKEGQNVTLSCEQNLNHDAMYWYRQDPGQGLRLIYYSQIVNDFQKGDIAEGYSVSREKKESFPLTVTSAQKNPTAFYLCASSTGLDTGELFFGEGSRLTVL.